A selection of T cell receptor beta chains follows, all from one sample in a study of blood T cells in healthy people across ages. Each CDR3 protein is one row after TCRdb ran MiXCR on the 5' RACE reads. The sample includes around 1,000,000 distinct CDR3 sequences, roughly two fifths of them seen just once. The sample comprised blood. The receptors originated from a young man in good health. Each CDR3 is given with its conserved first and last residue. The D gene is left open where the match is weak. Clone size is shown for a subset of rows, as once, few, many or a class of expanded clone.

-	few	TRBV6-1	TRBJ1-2	CASSEIEGTVYGYTF	TGTGCCAGCAGTGAGATTGAAGGGACGGTCTATGGCTACACCTTC
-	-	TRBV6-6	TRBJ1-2	CASGNQGYIYGYTF	TGTGCCAGCGGGAACCAGGGTTATATCTATGGCTACACCTTC
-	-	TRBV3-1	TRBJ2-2	CASSHGGGGDTGELFF	TGTGCCAGCAGCCACGGGGGAGGAGGTGACACCGGGGAGCTGTTTTTT
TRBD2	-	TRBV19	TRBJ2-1	CASSILAGVVYNEQFF	TGTGCCAGTAGTATACTAGCGGGGGTGGTCTACAATGAGCAGTTCTTC
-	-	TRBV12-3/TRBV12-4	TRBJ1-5	CASRLVQNSNQPQHF	TGTGCCAGCAGATTGGTCCAGAATAGCAATCAGCCCCAGCATTTT
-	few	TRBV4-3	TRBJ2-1	CASSQEGREQFF	TGCGCCAGCAGCCAAGAGGGCAGGGAGCAGTTCTTC
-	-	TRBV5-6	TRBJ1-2	CASSFERTADGYTF	TGTGCCAGCAGCTTCGAACGGACCGCTGATGGCTACACCTTC
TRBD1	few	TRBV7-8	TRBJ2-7	CASSLGFTGAKQYF	TGTGCCAGCAGCTTAGGTTTTACAGGGGCCAAGCAGTACTTC
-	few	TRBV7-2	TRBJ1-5	CASSLAGKEHQPQHF	TGTGCCAGCAGCTTAGCGGGAAAGGAGCATCAGCCCCAGCATTTT
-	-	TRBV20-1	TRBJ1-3	CSAAGLAGNTIYF	TGCAGTGCGGCAGGGCTCGCTGGAAACACCATATATTTT